This entry concerns a single TCR beta chain. The germline V gene encodes CDR1 MNHEY and CDR2 SVGEGT. The CDR3 has 15 amino acids. The V end was cut by 3 bases, the J end by 3 bases, with 12 bases between. The sample belongs to a study of early T cells in non-severe SARS-CoV-2 infection. About the study: Chains stayed unpaired after sequencing of bulk RNA from unsorted whole blood.

cDNA molecules, individually, were tagged with unique molecular identifiers. TCRdb re-called the 5' RACE reads with MiXCR, one entry per CDR3 protein. The sample carries tens of thousands of distinct CDR3 sequences, less than 8% recorded once. The TCR was taken from an adult who was a healthcare worker with PCR-confirmed SARS-CoV-2 infection or an uninfected control (not recorded which). Source material: whole blood. The chain couples TRBV6-2 or TRBV6-3 to TRBJ1-5; D remains unclear. CDR3 sequence (DNA): TGTGCCAGCAGTTATTGGGTGGTTTTCAATCAGCCCCAGCATTTT. It specifies CASSYWVVFNQPQHF.